A single sample gave rise to the 26 T cell receptor beta chains below, sequenced in a study of PD-1 blockade in classical Hodgkin lymphoma. Method: immunoSEQ multiplex PCR; TCRdb's copy keeps in-frame clones and lacks some. The sample consists of 50,000 to 85,000 clones, over 55% of them appearing once. No patient escaped relapse after autologous stem cell transplantation, and brentuximab vedotin exposure varied. Here the sequenced sample was peripheral blood mononuclear cells (PBMCs), taken before the second cycle of nivolumab. Source of these receptors: a human donor with classical Hodgkin lymphoma.

This chain joins TRBV18 and TRBJ1-2; a possible D gene is TRBD1 (5 bases). CDR1 and CDR2 (germline): KGHSH, LQKENI. There are 13 residues in the CDR3. V was trimmed by 2 bases and J by 4 bases, leaving 8 bases between them. CDR3 in amino acids: CASSPTGAYGYTF. The CDR3 bases are TGTGCCAGCTCACCAACCGGGGCCTATGGCTACACCTTC.

This clone was seen just once. V gene TRBV6-5 combines with J gene TRBJ2-7, with 12 bases that match TRBD1. CDR1 and CDR2 from the germline V gene are MNHEY and SVGAGI. The CDR3 runs 15 residues. With 6 bases clipped from V and 5 bases from J, the junction kept 8 bases outside the gene matches. For the CDR3, the DNA is TGTGCCAGCAGCTCCGGGACAGGGGGCTTCCACGAGCAGTACTTC. Its protein is CASSSGTGGFHEQYF.

This clone has only a few counts. The V and J genes are TRBV10-2 and TRBJ2-1, with 10 bases that match TRBD2. After removal of 2 bases from V and 6 bases from J, the junction contained 13 bases not matched to a gene. The germline CDR1 and CDR2 sequences are WSHSY and SAAADI. The CDR3 sequence is 18 residues long. The CDR3 sequence is CASSERGMGAGGTNEQFF. CDR3 coding DNA: TGCGCCAGCAGTGAGAGGGGAATGGGAGCGGGAGGGACCAATGAGCAGTTCTTC.

The chain is built from TRBV28 and TRBJ2-1; 13 positions match TRBD2. Germline V gene data show CDR1 as MDHEN and CDR2 as SYDVKM. The CDR3 is 16 residues long. After removal of 4 bases from V and 8 bases from J, the junction contained 8 bases not matched to a gene. CDR3 sequence: CASSWTSGGLNDEQFF. Written as DNA, the CDR3 is TGTGCCAGCAGTTGGACTAGCGGGGGACTCAACGATGAGCAGTTCTTC. Full variable domain (missing parts from reference TRBV28 and TRBJ2-1): DVKVTQSSRYLVKRTGEKVFLECVQDMDHENMFWYRQDPGLGLRLIYFSYDVKMKEKGDIPEGYSVSREKKERFSLILESASTNQTSMYLCASSWTSGGLNDEQFFGPGTRLTVL.

The chain uses TRBV5-6 and TRBJ1-2; the D gene is possibly TRBD1 (5 bases). The V gene lost 3 bases and the J gene lost 4 bases, with 16 bases spanning the gap. The CDR3 is 15 residues long. Germline CDR1 and CDR2: SGHDT and YYEEEE. Written as DNA, the CDR3 is TGTGCCAGCAGCTACCCTCGAGGGGCGAGCTATGGCTACACCTTC. Translation: CASSYPRGASYGYTF. Combining the CDR3 with reference TRBV5-6 and TRBJ1-2 gives the whole variable domain DAGVTQSPTHLIKTRGQQVTLRCSPKSGHDTVSWYQQALGQGPQFIFQYYEEEERQRGNFPDRFSGHQFPNYSSELNVNALLLGDSALYLCASSYPRGASYGYTFGSGTRLTVV.

This rearrangement joins TRBV5-6 to TRBJ2-2; perhaps TRBD2 as D (5 bases). The ends were cut back, 4 bases at V and 1 base at J, with 8 bases in the middle. The CDR3 has 14 amino acids. Per the germline V gene, CDR1 is SGHDT and CDR2 is YYEEEE. CDR3 residues: CASSLGLNTGELFF. The CDR3, as DNA: TGTGCCAGCAGCCTCGGACTGAACACCGGGGAGCTGTTTTTT. The complete variable domain, with remaining parts taken from reference TRBV5-6 and TRBJ2-2, reads DAGVTQSPTHLIKTRGQQVTLRCSPKSGHDTVSWYQQALGQGPQFIFQYYEEEERQRGNFPDRFSGHQFPNYSSELNVNALLLGDSALYLCASSLGLNTGELFFGEGSRLTVL.

The CDR3: CASSSSTGTAAYEQYF. CDR3 nucleotides: TGTGCCAGCAGCTCCTCTACCGGGACAGCAGCCTACGAGCAGTACTTC. This chain links TRBV7-9 with TRBJ2-7, with 7 bases matching TRBD1. Germline V lookup: CDR1 SEHNR, CDR2 FQNEAQ (reference sequence). V was pared by 4 bases and J by 2 bases, with 11 bases of the junction left unmatched. The CDR3 spans 16 residues.

J is TRBJ2-7 and V is TRBV28; 16 bases align to TRBD2. Trimming at V came to 2 bases and at J to 6 bases, leaving 4 bases not matched to a gene. The CDR3 spans 16 residues. CDR1 is MDHEN and CDR2 is SYDVKM in the germline V gene. In nucleotides, the CDR3 is TGTGCCAGCAGTTTAGGGACTAGCGGGGGGGCCTTCGAGCAGTACTTC. Translation: CASSLGTSGGAFEQYF.

The CDR3 DNA reads TGCGCCAGCAGCTTGGGGGACAGCCGGAACACTGAAGCTTTCTTT. Residues: CASSLGDSRNTEAFF. This chain uses TRBV5-1 with TRBJ1-1; 7 bases are shared with TRBD1. The CDR3 is 15 amino acids. Trimming took 0 bases from V and 1 from J; bases not matched to a gene: 3. Germline CDR1 SGHRS, CDR2 YFSETQ.

The J gene is TRBJ1-1, the V gene TRBV5-1; 7 bases match TRBD1. V dropped 1 base and J dropped 5; count of bases not matched to a gene: 5. This CDR3 spans 14 amino acids. CDR1 SGHRS and CDR2 YFSETQ come from the germline V gene. The CDR3 nucleotides are TGCGCCAGCAGCTTGACCCAACAGGGGACTGAAGCTTTCTTT. This codes for CASSLTQQGTEAFF.

The genes are TRBV4-1 and TRBJ2-7; 8 bases fit TRBD1. CDR3 length: 16 amino acids. V shed 0 bases and J 0 bases; nucleotides not matched to a gene: 4. Germline V lookup: CDR1 MGHRA, CDR2 YSYEKL. The CDR3 sequence is CASSQDRTGSSYEQYF. The CDR3 nucleotides read TGCGCCAGCAGCCAAGATAGGACAGGGAGCTCCTACGAGCAGTACTTC.

This sequence joins TRBV7-2 and TRBJ1-3; possible D gene TRBD1, 5 bases. This CDR3 is built from 16 residues. V was cut by 3 bases and J by 0 bases, with 12 bases left in between. The germline V gene has CDR1 SGHTA and CDR2 FQGNSA. CDR3 in amino acids: CASSLKGPFSGNTIYF. For the CDR3, the DNA is TGTGCCAGCAGCTTGAAGGGACCCTTCTCTGGAAACACCATATATTTT.

J is TRBJ1-1 and V is TRBV30; D uncertain. The germline V gene encodes CDR1 GTSNPN and CDR2 SVGIG (reference sequence). CDR3 length: 12 residues. V was cut by 0 bases and J by 8 bases, with 10 bases left in between. The CDR3 bases are TGTGCCTGGAGTGTACCCGGTCCCGAAGCTTTCTTT. Translated: CAWSVPGPEAFF.

The chain employs TRBV5-1 and TRBJ1-1, with 7 bases matching TRBD1. V lost 6 bases and J lost 5; bases outside the gene matches: 7. The V gene's germline CDR1 is SGHRS and CDR2 YFSETQ. This CDR3 has 13 amino acids. The CDR3 nucleotides read TGCGCCAGCACCCCAGGGGGAGGAACTGAAGCTTTCTTT. Translating gives CASTPGGGTEAFF.

The chain links TRBV4-2 to TRBJ1-2, with no clear D. CDR1 LGHNA and CDR2 YNFKEQ come from the germline V gene. The ends were cut back, 0 bases at V and 5 bases at J, with 1 base in the middle. The CDR3 is 11 amino acids. CDR3 DNA: TGTGCCAGCAGCCAAGATTATGGCTACACCTTC. This sequence encodes CASSQDYGYTF.

The gene calls are TRBV6-1 and TRBJ2-7; TRBD1 matches at 7 bases. The junction had 3 bases not matched to a gene; V was cut back by 7 bases and J by 0 bases. The CDR3 has 13 amino acids. From germline, CDR1 is MNHNS and CDR2 SASEGT. CDR3 coding DNA: TGTGCCAGCATCTGGGACAGCTCCTACGAGCAGTACTTC. It specifies CASIWDSSYEQYF.

This clone was detected only a few times. The J gene is TRBJ1-2, the V gene TRBV28; D is possibly TRBD1 (5 bases). Trimming shortened V by 3 bases and J by 6 bases, and 8 bases separated the two germline ends. Germline assignment: CDR1 MDHEN and CDR2 SYDVKM. The CDR3 is 12 amino acids. The CDR3 loop is CASSFPGNGYTF. The CDR3, as DNA: TGTGCCAGCAGTTTCCCAGGGAATGGCTACACCTTC.

The chain employs TRBV6-5 and TRBJ2-1; no definite D call. Germline loops: CDR1 MNHEY, CDR2 SVGAGI. Trimming left V 6 bases short and J 2 bases short, with 8 bases between. CDR3 length: 13 residues. CDR3: CASSLGAYNEQFF. In DNA, the CDR3 is TGTGCCAGCAGCCTCGGAGCCTACAATGAGCAGTTCTTC.

The chain recombines TRBV2 with TRBJ1-2; no definite D call. Per the germline V gene, CDR1 is SNHLY and CDR2 is FYNNEI. V shed 8 bases and J shed 8 bases, with 15 bases lying between them. CDR3 length: 12 residues. The CDR3 region is CASEDFQVGYTF. The CDR3 region has the DNA TGTGCCAGCGAAGATTTCCAAGTGGGCTACACCTTC.

V gene TRBV7-9 combines with J gene TRBJ2-2; no clear D gene. Per the germline V gene, CDR1 is SEHNR and CDR2 is FQNEAQ (reference sequence). This CDR3 has 15 amino acids. The V and J ends lost 2 bases and 2 bases respectively, with 9 bases between them. CDR3 DNA sequence: TGTGCCAGCAGCTTACTAGGACCCAACACCGGGGAGCTGTTTTTT. Translation: CASSLLGPNTGELFF.

This chain links TRBV7-9 with TRBJ2-1; the D call may be TRBD1 or TRBD2 (5 bases each). The CDR3 consists of 13 residues. V lost 0 bases, J lost 8 bases, and 8 bases lay in between. The V gene's germline CDR1 is SEHNR and CDR2 FQNEAQ (reference sequence). The CDR3 nucleotides read TGTGCCAGCAGCTTAGCGATGGGGGATGAGCAGTTCTTC. Translating gives CASSLAMGDEQFF.

This sequence joins TRBV2 and TRBJ1-2, with unresolved D. The CDR3 runs 14 residues. Germline CDR1 and CDR2: SNHLY and FYNNEI. The ends were cut back, 10 bases at V and 0 bases at J, with 15 bases in the middle. The CDR3 region is CATHFSGTNYGYTF. Written as DNA, the CDR3 is TGTGCCACCCATTTTTCGGGCACTAACTATGGCTACACCTTC.

This clone was seen only a few times. The gene calls are TRBV6-5 and TRBJ1-2; D is unclear. This CDR3 comprises 12 residues. The V gene lost 5 bases and the J gene lost 1 base, with 5 bases spanning the gap. Germline loops: CDR1 MNHEY, CDR2 SVGAGI. The CDR3 region is CASSADNYGYTF. In DNA, the CDR3 is TGTGCCAGCAGTGCCGATAACTATGGCTACACCTTC.

This clone was observed a handful of times. The rearrangement uses TRBV10-1 and TRBJ2-1; 8 nucleotides line up with TRBD2. Looked up from germline, CDR1 is WNHNN and CDR2 is SYGVQD (reference sequence). This CDR3 spans 13 amino acids. V trimming: 6 bases; J trimming: 7 bases; junction bases outside the gene matches: 5. In nucleotides, the CDR3 is TGCGCCAGCAGCAGAATAGCGGGGAATGAGCAGTTCTTC. Translating gives CASSRIAGNEQFF.

Written as DNA, the CDR3 is TGTGCCAGCAGCTCATGGGCCAGCAACAATGAGCAGTTCTTC. This gives the protein CASSSWASNNEQFF. The V call is TRBV11-3, the J call TRBJ2-1, with no clear D. Between the trimmed V and J ends, which lost 4 bases and 5 bases, there was a span of 12 bases. From germline, CDR1 is SGHNT and CDR2 YENEEA. The CDR3 is made up of 14 amino acids.

CDR3 region: CSGLLDTQYF. In DNA, the CDR3 is TGCAGCGGATTATTGGATACGCAGTATTTT. The chain combines TRBV29-1 with TRBJ2-3; D not resolved. The V gene's germline CDR1 is SQVTM and CDR2 ANQGSEA. V was pared by 7 bases and J by 6 bases, with 8 bases between. The CDR3 extends over 10 amino acids.